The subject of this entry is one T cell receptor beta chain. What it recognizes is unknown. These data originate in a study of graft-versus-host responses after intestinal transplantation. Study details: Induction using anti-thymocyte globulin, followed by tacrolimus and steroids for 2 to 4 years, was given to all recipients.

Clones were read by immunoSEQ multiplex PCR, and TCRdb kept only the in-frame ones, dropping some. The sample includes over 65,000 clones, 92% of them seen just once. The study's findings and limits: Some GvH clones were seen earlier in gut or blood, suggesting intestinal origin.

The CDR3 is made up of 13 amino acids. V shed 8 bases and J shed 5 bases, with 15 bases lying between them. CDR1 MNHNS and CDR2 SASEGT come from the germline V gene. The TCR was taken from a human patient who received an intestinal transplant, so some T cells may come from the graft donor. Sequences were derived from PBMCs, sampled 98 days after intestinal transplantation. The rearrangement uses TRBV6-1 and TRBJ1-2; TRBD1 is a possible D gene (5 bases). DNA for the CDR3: TGTGCCAGCTCGAAGGGGCAGAGGTATGGCTACACCTTC. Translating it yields CASSKGQRYGYTF.